This TCR beta chain was captured by sequencing in a study of T cells in Graves' hyperthyroidism and ophthalmopathy. This clonotype has a count of ten or more. RNA transcripts provided the source from which TCR beta CDR3 regions were amplified. With the HTBI primer set, the TCR CDR3 went through a first round of RT-PCR. TCRdb ran MiXCR on the multiplex PCR reads and lists one entry per CDR3 protein. This sample has a few hundred thousand distinct CDR3 sequences, with 12% to 15% found just once. The CDR3 sequence is 16 residues long. Germline CDR1 and CDR2: MGHRA and YSYEKL. Unmatched junction bases numbered 9, after V lost 0 bases and J lost 4 bases.

This clonotype was sampled from a woman aged 18 to 35 with Graves' hyperthyroidism. The rearrangement uses TRBV4-1 and TRBJ2-7, with 7 bases that match TRBD2. The sequenced sample was blood. The CDR3, as DNA: TGCGCCAGCAGCCAAGATCACCAGCGGGATTCGTACGAGCAGTACTTC. This translates into CASSQDHQRDSYEQYF.